This entry describes one TCR beta chain. The antigen is unknown. The CDR3 contains 13 residues. V lost 3 bases and J lost 0, with 5 bases in between. This entry comes from a study of naive and memory T cell subsets. Study observations and caveats: Naive repertoires, especially CD8, held a few larger clonotypes, possibly memory cells re-expressing CD45RA.

Two oligonucleotides, mixed equimolar, formed the beta constant-region primer covering TRBC1 and TRBC2. Nested alpha and beta constant-region primers with the SP2 primer drove four PCR rounds on ligated cDNA. TCRdb re-analysed the UMI-ligation and nested PCR reads in MiXCR, keeping a single row per CDR3 protein. The repertoire holds about 90,000 distinct CDR3 sequences, around 10% seen once, with more than 0.13% in the top ten. The sample taken for sequencing was naive CD4+ T cells from blood. The rearrangement uses TRBV12-3 or TRBV12-4 and TRBJ1-1; D ambiguous. The receptor comes from a human donor in good health. CDR3 sequence: CASSFSVNTEAFF. The CDR3 DNA reads as TGTGCCAGCAGTTTTTCCGTGAACACTGAAGCTTTCTTT.